These T cell receptor beta chains were read from a single sample in a study of vaccination and CD4 T cells after COVID-19. TCRdb reanalysed the PCR reads using MiXCR and keeps one entry per CDR3 protein. The sample lists 13,000 to 15,000 distinct CDR3 sequences; around 30% were seen once. No antigen is known for these receptors. The source material was cultured CD4+ T cells from blood. These receptors were obtained from a human donor with COVID-19. The CDR3 runs from the conserved cysteine through the conserved F or W. D genes are given only for firm matches. For some rows the clone size is stated as once, few or many, or as a class when expanded; others skip it.

v_call: TRBV5-1
j_call: TRBJ1-1
cdr3_length: 15
clone_size: few
d_call: TRBD1
cdr3_nt: TGCGCCAGCAGCCTATCGGGACAGGGAAGCACTGAAGCTTTCTTT
cdr3_aa: CASSLSGQGSTEAFF

v_call: TRBV20-1
j_call: TRBJ2-4
cdr3_length: 14
clone_size: few
d_call: TRBD2
cdr3_nt: TGCAGTGCTAGACTTAGCGGGGGTGGGGACATTCAGTACTTC
cdr3_aa: CSARLSGGGDIQYF

v_call: TRBV4-2
j_call: TRBJ2-1
cdr3_length: 16
clone_size: -
d_call: TRBD1
cdr3_nt: TGTGCCAGCAGCCCAGGGGGCGCAGGAGGCTACAATGAGCAGTTCTTC
cdr3_aa: CASSPGGAGGYNEQFF

v_call: TRBV9
j_call: TRBJ1-5
cdr3_length: 14
clone_size: -
d_call: -
cdr3_nt: TGTGCCAGCAGCGTAGAACAGAGCAATCAGCCCCAGCATTTT
cdr3_aa: CASSVEQSNQPQHF

v_call: TRBV12-3/TRBV12-4
j_call: TRBJ2-1
cdr3_length: 16
clone_size: -
d_call: -
cdr3_nt: TGTGCCAGCAGCCCCGAGACCGGGGCGGGATACAATGAGCAGTTCTTC
cdr3_aa: CASSPETGAGYNEQFF

v_call: TRBV20-1
j_call: TRBJ2-5
cdr3_length: 14
clone_size: few
d_call: -
cdr3_nt: TGCAGTGCGAACGACCTACGACTAGGGGAGACCCAGTACTTC
cdr3_aa: CSANDLRLGETQYF

v_call: TRBV11-2
j_call: TRBJ1-6
cdr3_length: 18
clone_size: few
d_call: -
cdr3_nt: TGTGCCAGCAGCCCCTCGGGTAACGAGGGACCCTATAATTCACCCCTCCACTTT
cdr3_aa: CASSPSGNEGPYNSPLHF

v_call: TRBV5-1
j_call: TRBJ1-5
cdr3_length: 14
clone_size: once
d_call: -
cdr3_nt: TGCGCCAGCAGCCGCGAGGGGGGGGATCAGCCCCAGCATTTT
cdr3_aa: CASSREGGDQPQHF

v_call: TRBV11-3
j_call: TRBJ1-3
cdr3_length: 16
clone_size: -
d_call: -
cdr3_nt: TGTGCCAGCAGCACAGATAAAAAGGTCTCTGGAAACACCATATATTTT
cdr3_aa: CASSTDKKVSGNTIYF

v_call: TRBV20-1
j_call: TRBJ1-1
cdr3_length: 12
clone_size: few
d_call: -
cdr3_nt: TGCAGTGCGTCAACAGGGAAGGCTGAAGCTTTCTTT
cdr3_aa: CSASTGKAEAFF

v_call: TRBV7-2
j_call: TRBJ1-1
cdr3_length: 17
clone_size: -
d_call: -
cdr3_nt: TGTGCCAGCAGCTTCCTCTCTGGGAGTGGCAGGAACACTGAAGCTTTCTTT
cdr3_aa: CASSFLSGSGRNTEAFF

v_call: TRBV20-1
j_call: TRBJ2-3
cdr3_length: 18
clone_size: -
d_call: TRBD2
cdr3_nt: TGCAGTGCTAGAGATACTAGCGGGAGGGTAAGGAGTACAGATACGCAGTATTTT
cdr3_aa: CSARDTSGRVRSTDTQYF

v_call: TRBV20-1
j_call: TRBJ2-3
cdr3_length: 11
clone_size: -
d_call: -
cdr3_nt: TGCAGTGCTAGCCCCGGGAATACGCAGTATTTT
cdr3_aa: CSASPGNTQYF

v_call: TRBV7-2
j_call: TRBJ1-2
cdr3_length: 14
clone_size: -
d_call: TRBD1
cdr3_nt: TGTGCCAGCACCCCAACGGGACAGGGTTATGGCTACACCTTC
cdr3_aa: CASTPTGQGYGYTF

v_call: TRBV6-1
j_call: TRBJ2-3
cdr3_length: 20
clone_size: medium-sized
d_call: TRBD2
cdr3_nt: TGTGCCAGCAGTGGAATAGACAGGGGATTAGCGGGGGGCCTCACAGATACGCAGTATTTT
cdr3_aa: CASSGIDRGLAGGLTDTQYF

v_call: TRBV28
j_call: TRBJ1-4
cdr3_length: 13
clone_size: -
d_call: -
cdr3_nt: TGTGCCAGCATGGTGACAACGAATGAAAAACTGTTTTTT
cdr3_aa: CASMVTTNEKLFF

v_call: TRBV9
j_call: TRBJ1-2
cdr3_length: 16
clone_size: few
d_call: -
cdr3_nt: TGTGCCAGCAGCGTAGATTACGGAAGCACAAACTATGGCTACACCTTC
cdr3_aa: CASSVDYGSTNYGYTF

v_call: TRBV27
j_call: TRBJ1-1
cdr3_length: 13
clone_size: -
d_call: TRBD1
cdr3_nt: TGTGCCAGCAGGGGACAGGGGAACACTGAAGCTTTCTTT
cdr3_aa: CASRGQGNTEAFF

v_call: TRBV5-5
j_call: TRBJ2-7
cdr3_length: 15
clone_size: -
d_call: -
cdr3_nt: TGTGCCAGCAGCTTGGACAGACTTATTACCTACGAGCAGTACTTC
cdr3_aa: CASSLDRLITYEQYF

v_call: TRBV28
j_call: TRBJ1-1
cdr3_length: 11
clone_size: -
d_call: -
cdr3_nt: TGTGCCAGCAGTCCCGACCGTGAAGCTTTCTTT
cdr3_aa: CASSPDREAFF

v_call: TRBV10-3
j_call: TRBJ2-7
cdr3_length: 15
clone_size: few
d_call: -
cdr3_nt: TGTGCCATCAGTCAAGGGGTGGGGCTCGGCTACGAGCAGTACTTC
cdr3_aa: CAISQGVGLGYEQYF

v_call: TRBV10-1
j_call: TRBJ2-2
cdr3_length: 14
clone_size: few
d_call: -
cdr3_nt: TGCGCCAGCAGTCGGGACGGTCCGTTCGGGGAGCTGTTTTTT
cdr3_aa: CASSRDGPFGELFF

v_call: TRBV7-3
j_call: TRBJ1-6
cdr3_length: 17
clone_size: -
d_call: TRBD1
cdr3_nt: TGTGCCGGCAGCTTAACGTCATTGGGACAGAATAATTCACCCCTCCACTTT
cdr3_aa: CAGSLTSLGQNNSPLHF

v_call: TRBV19
j_call: TRBJ1-2
cdr3_length: 13
clone_size: few
d_call: -
cdr3_nt: TGTGCCAGTAGTATAGTCCCAGGGTGGGGCTACACCTTC
cdr3_aa: CASSIVPGWGYTF

v_call: TRBV7-2
j_call: TRBJ1-1
cdr3_length: 14
clone_size: -
d_call: -
cdr3_nt: TGTGCCAGCAGCATAACCTATTTTACCCCTGAAGCTTTCTTT
cdr3_aa: CASSITYFTPEAFF

v_call: TRBV5-1
j_call: TRBJ1-1
cdr3_length: 14
clone_size: -
d_call: -
cdr3_nt: TGCGCCAGCAGCTTGGACAGGGCGAACACTGAAGCTTTCTTT
cdr3_aa: CASSLDRANTEAFF

v_call: TRBV27
j_call: TRBJ1-2
cdr3_length: 15
clone_size: few
d_call: -
cdr3_nt: TGTGCCAGCACCCCCGGCGGACTCCTTGGGTATGGCTACACCTTC
cdr3_aa: CASTPGGLLGYGYTF

v_call: TRBV28
j_call: TRBJ1-5
cdr3_length: 18
clone_size: few
d_call: -
cdr3_nt: TGTGCCAGCAGTTTTGGTTCTTTGGGAGCCGCTAGCAATCAGCCCCAGCATTTT
cdr3_aa: CASSFGSLGAASNQPQHF

v_call: TRBV25-1
j_call: TRBJ1-1
cdr3_length: 16
clone_size: few
d_call: TRBD1
cdr3_nt: TGTGCCAGCAGTGACACCGGGACAGCGGCTGACACTGAAGCTTTCTTT
cdr3_aa: CASSDTGTAADTEAFF

v_call: TRBV20-1
j_call: TRBJ2-3
cdr3_length: 13
clone_size: -
d_call: -
cdr3_nt: TGCAGTGTCGCCTCGTGGGGCACAGATACGCAGTATTTT
cdr3_aa: CSVASWGTDTQYF

v_call: TRBV2
j_call: TRBJ1-4
cdr3_length: 16
clone_size: -
d_call: -
cdr3_nt: TGTGCCAGCAGTACCCCGTACTTGGACACTAATGAAAAACTGTTTTTT
cdr3_aa: CASSTPYLDTNEKLFF

v_call: TRBV2
j_call: TRBJ2-7
cdr3_length: 14
clone_size: -
d_call: TRBD1
cdr3_nt: TGTGCCAGCAGTGTGGAACAGGGGGCCTACGAGCAGTACTTC
cdr3_aa: CASSVEQGAYEQYF

v_call: TRBV11-1
j_call: TRBJ1-5
cdr3_length: 13
clone_size: -
d_call: -
cdr3_nt: TGTGCCAGCAGCTCCTCTCTTTCTCAGCCCCAGCATTTT
cdr3_aa: CASSSSLSQPQHF

v_call: TRBV5-1
j_call: TRBJ2-4
cdr3_length: 14
clone_size: few
d_call: -
cdr3_nt: TGCGCCAGCAGTAGTGGCAATCAGTTAAACATTCAGTACTTC
cdr3_aa: CASSSGNQLNIQYF

v_call: TRBV5-5
j_call: TRBJ1-2
cdr3_length: 14
clone_size: few
d_call: -
cdr3_nt: TGTGCCAGCAGCTTGGCCCTTCGACTAAGTGGCTACACCTTC
cdr3_aa: CASSLALRLSGYTF

v_call: TRBV2
j_call: TRBJ1-5
cdr3_length: 13
clone_size: -
d_call: -
cdr3_nt: TGTGCCAGCAGTGGGCAGAGTAATCAGCCCCAGCATTTT
cdr3_aa: CASSGQSNQPQHF

v_call: TRBV4-2
j_call: TRBJ1-5
cdr3_length: 17
clone_size: few
d_call: -
cdr3_nt: TGTGCCAGCAGCCAAGGGGAGCCGGCTATGAGCAATCAGCCCCAGCATTTT
cdr3_aa: CASSQGEPAMSNQPQHF

v_call: TRBV10-2
j_call: TRBJ1-2
cdr3_length: 13
clone_size: few
d_call: -
cdr3_nt: TGCGCCAGCAGTGAGGGAACTAACTATGGCTACACCTTC
cdr3_aa: CASSEGTNYGYTF

v_call: TRBV7-2
j_call: TRBJ2-5
cdr3_length: 16
clone_size: -
d_call: -
cdr3_nt: TGTGCCAGCAGCCCCTCCTTAGCGGCTGGGGAAGAGACCCAGTACTTC
cdr3_aa: CASSPSLAAGEETQYF

v_call: TRBV11-2
j_call: TRBJ2-3
cdr3_length: 13
clone_size: -
d_call: -
cdr3_nt: TGTGCCAGCAGCTCCGGGCAGGCAGATACGCAGTATTTT
cdr3_aa: CASSSGQADTQYF

v_call: TRBV19
j_call: TRBJ1-1
cdr3_length: 15
clone_size: -
d_call: -
cdr3_nt: TGTGCCAGTAGATGGGGGCCAGGGCGAGACACTGAAGCTTTCTTT
cdr3_aa: CASRWGPGRDTEAFF

v_call: TRBV2
j_call: TRBJ1-2
cdr3_length: 15
clone_size: -
d_call: -
cdr3_nt: TGTGCCAGCAGTGAAGCGGGGGGCGGTCTTGGCGGCTACACCTTC
cdr3_aa: CASSEAGGGLGGYTF

v_call: TRBV20-1
j_call: TRBJ2-5
cdr3_length: 15
clone_size: -
d_call: -
cdr3_nt: TGCAGTGCTAGAGATCCCACGCAGGGTCAAGAGACCCAGTACTTC
cdr3_aa: CSARDPTQGQETQYF

v_call: TRBV7-3
j_call: TRBJ2-1
cdr3_length: 15
clone_size: few
d_call: -
cdr3_nt: TGTGCCAGCAGCCCTGCGGTACTTCCCTACAATGAGCAGTTCTTC
cdr3_aa: CASSPAVLPYNEQFF

v_call: TRBV7-2
j_call: TRBJ2-7
cdr3_length: 16
clone_size: -
d_call: -
cdr3_nt: TGTGCCAGCAGCCGAAGCCGGGACGTGGGTTCCTACGAGCAGTACTTC
cdr3_aa: CASSRSRDVGSYEQYF

v_call: TRBV27
j_call: TRBJ2-3
cdr3_length: 18
clone_size: -
d_call: TRBD2
cdr3_nt: TGTGCCAGCAGTTTAAGACTGACTAGCGGGGGGGCCACAGATACGCAGTATTTT
cdr3_aa: CASSLRLTSGGATDTQYF

v_call: TRBV29-1
j_call: TRBJ1-1
cdr3_length: 12
clone_size: few
d_call: TRBD1
cdr3_nt: TGCAGCGTCAGACAAGACAGGGAGCAAGCTTTCTTT
cdr3_aa: CSVRQDREQAFF

v_call: TRBV10-3
j_call: TRBJ2-7
cdr3_length: 14
clone_size: -
d_call: TRBD1
cdr3_nt: TGTGCCATCAGTGGGACAGGGGAAGTCTACGAGCAGTACTTC
cdr3_aa: CAISGTGEVYEQYF